A single sample is the source of the 22 T cell receptor beta chains below, sequenced in a study of blood T cell repertoires in COVID-19. TCRdb's copy holds only in-frame clones and misses some; the assay was immunoSEQ multiplex PCR. The table lists about 110,000 clones, 69% of them singletons. Input material: peripheral blood. Receptors originate from a man aged 80 or over with acute or convalescent COVID-19.

The chain carries TRBV18 and TRBJ2-1, with D perhaps TRBD2 (6 bases). Germline V gives CDR1 KGHSH, CDR2 LQKENI. The CDR3 loop spans 13 amino acids. With 4 bases removed from V and 5 bases from J, the gap between germline ends came to 9 bases. The CDR3, as DNA: TGTGCCAGCTCACTGGGACTTAACAATGAGCAGTTCTTC. It encodes CASSLGLNNEQFF. Full variable domain (outside the CDR3, taken from reference TRBV18 and TRBJ2-1): NAGVMQNPRHLVRRRGQEARLRCSPMKGHSHVYWYRQLPEEGLKFMVYLQKENIIDESGMPKERFSAEFPKEGPSILRIQQVVRGDSAAYFCASSLGLNNEQFFGPGTRLTVL.

The chain is built from TRBV27 and TRBJ1-1; D possibly corresponds to TRBD1 (5 bases). The CDR3 has 14 residues. Germline CDR1 MNHEY, CDR2 SMNVEV (reference sequence). The V end was cut by 0 bases, the J end by 4 bases, with 9 bases between. CDR3 protein: CASSLSAGLTEAFF. CDR3 nucleotides: TGTGCCAGCAGTTTATCGGCAGGGCTCACTGAAGCTTTCTTT.

The chain combines TRBV4-1 with TRBJ2-7; 7 nucleotides align to TRBD2. Germline V gives CDR1 MGHRA, CDR2 YSYEKL. Unmatched junction bases numbered 15, after V lost 1 base and J lost 0 bases. The CDR3 spans 19 residues. The chain's CDR3 is CASSQGVRDYRTSSYEQYF. The CDR3 nucleotides read TGCGCCAGCAGCCAAGGTGTCCGGGACTACCGTACGTCCTCCTACGAGCAGTACTTC.

The chain couples TRBV19 to TRBJ2-6; weak D call: TRBD1 (5 bases). This CDR3 is built from 16 residues. Germline assignment: CDR1 LNHDA and CDR2 SQIVND (reference sequence). With 4 bases removed from V and 0 bases from J, the gap between germline ends came to 10 bases. The CDR3 region has the DNA TGTGCCAGTAGTAGGGGCGCGGTCTCTGGGGCCAACGTCCTGACTTTC. Its protein is CASSRGAVSGANVLTF. Complete variable domain (other parts from reference TRBV19 and TRBJ2-6): DGGITQSPKYLFRKEGQNVTLSCEQNLNHDAMYWYRQDPGQGLRLIYYSQIVNDFQKGDIAEGYSVSREKKESFPLTVTSAQKNPTAFYLCASSRGAVSGANVLTFGAGSRLTVL.

The chain uses TRBV4-3 and TRBJ1-6, with D possibly TRBD1 on 5 matching bases. The CDR3 consists of 15 residues. V lost 0 bases and J 8 bases, leaving 11 bases between the germline ends. Germline V lookup: CDR1 LGHNA, CDR2 YSLEER. CDR3 nucleotides: TGCGCCAGCAGCCAAGATAAGGGGACTTATTCACCCCTCCACTTT. It encodes CASSQDKGTYSPLHF.

The V and J genes are TRBV5-4 and TRBJ2-1; 10 bases line up with TRBD1. CDR1 is SGHNT, CDR2 YYREEE, per germline (reference sequence). With 2 bases clipped from V and 9 bases from J, the junction kept 8 bases outside the gene matches. CDR3 size: 15 residues. This CDR3 reads CASSFVGQGFGEQFF. In DNA, the CDR3 is TGTGCCAGCAGCTTTGTGGGACAGGGGTTTGGTGAGCAGTTCTTC.

This clone turned up a few times. The chain links TRBV7-9 to TRBJ2-1; D not certain. Trimming removed 3 bases from V and 3 bases from J, with 3 bases in between. The germline gives CDR1 SEHNR, CDR2 FQNEAQ (reference sequence). The CDR3 spans 12 residues. CDR3 in amino acids: CASSFSYNEQFF. The CDR3 DNA sequence: TGTGCCAGCAGCTTTAGCTACAATGAGCAGTTCTTC.

The V call is TRBV6-6, the J call TRBJ2-5; no clear D. Trimming took 0 bases from V and 6 from J, leaving 5 bases between them. This CDR3 has 12 residues. Germline CDR1 reads MNHNY; CDR2 reads SVGAGI (reference sequence). The CDR3 DNA is TGTGCCAGCAGTTACTCGACAAAGACCCAGTACTTC. The encoded protein is CASSYSTKTQYF.

The chain couples TRBV19 to TRBJ2-7; D may be TRBD2 (5 bases). The CDR3 extends over 12 amino acids. Between the trimmed V and J ends, which lost 8 bases and 6 bases, there was a span of 14 bases. Germline CDR1 is LNHDA and CDR2 is SQIVND (reference sequence). CDR3 residues: CASWSGSGEQYF. CDR3 nucleotides: TGTGCCAGTTGGTCGGGAAGCGGCGAGCAGTACTTC.

This clone was counted between two and nine times. The chain combines TRBV7-9 with TRBJ1-5, with D possibly being TRBD1 (6 bases). V was trimmed by 1 base and J by 3 bases, leaving 16 bases between them. This CDR3 is built from 17 residues. CDR1 is SEHNR, CDR2 FQNEAQ, per germline (reference sequence). The CDR3 DNA reads as TGTGCCAGCAGCTTAGTGTTTGGGGGCGGTCTCAATCAGCCCCAGCATTTT. This encodes CASSLVFGGGLNQPQHF.

The CDR3 DNA reads as TGTGCCAGTAGTATGCGTTTCGGGACAGGAAGCAATCAGCCCCAGCATTTT. It codes for CASSMRFGTGSNQPQHF. The chain joins TRBV19 to TRBJ1-5; TRBD1 matches 8 bases. CDR1 LNHDA and CDR2 SQIVND come from the germline V gene (reference sequence). V lost 3 bases and J lost 1; bases outside the gene matches: 8. The CDR3 spans 17 residues.

The chain combines TRBV29-1 with TRBJ2-3, with 8 bases that match TRBD2. Germline trimming cut 6 bases from V and 1 base from J; bases unmatched to any gene: 3. Per the germline V gene, CDR1 is SQVTM and CDR2 is ANQGSEA. The CDR3 contains 13 residues. This CDR3 reads CSVQAGGTDTQYF. The DNA of the CDR3 is TGCAGCGTCCAAGCGGGAGGCACAGATACGCAGTATTTT.

The rearrangement uses TRBV12-3 or TRBV12-4 and TRBJ2-7; no firm D call. CDR3 length equals 12 residues. V gave up 3 bases and J gave up 3 bases, with 6 bases separating them. CDR3 sequence reads: CASSFQIYEQYF. CDR3 in DNA: TGTGCCAGCAGTTTCCAGATCTACGAGCAGTACTTC.

The V call is TRBV9, the J call TRBJ2-2, with 8 bases lining up with TRBD1. Trimming removed 0 bases from V and 0 bases from J; junction bases left unmatched: 7. This CDR3 region has 18 residues. Germline V CDR1 and CDR2: SGDLS, YYNGEE. CDR3 DNA: TGTGCCAGCAGCGTAGGGGACAGGCAGTCCGCGAACACCGGGGAGCTGTTTTTT. Translating it yields CASSVGDRQSANTGELFF. Full variable domain (missing parts from reference TRBV9 and TRBJ2-2): DSGVTQTPKHLITATGQRVTLRCSPRSGDLSVYWYQQSLDQGLQFLIQYYNGEERAKGNILERFSAQQFPDLHSELNLSSLELGDSALYFCASSVGDRQSANTGELFFGEGSRLTVL.

This clone has just a few counts. The rearrangement links TRBV28 to TRBJ2-5; TRBD2 matches at 7 bases. Germline lookup yields CDR1 MDHEN and CDR2 SYDVKM. The CDR3 extends over 17 amino acids. Germline trimming cut 6 bases from V and 5 bases from J; bases unmatched to any gene: 18. The CDR3 sequence is CASSLGGRLNLRETQYF. The CDR3 DNA reads TGTGCCAGCAGCCTCGGGGGGAGATTAAACCTCCGGGAGACCCAGTACTTC.

This sequence joins TRBV12-5 and TRBJ2-2; 7 nucleotides align to TRBD1. This CDR3 is 13 amino acids long. The V gene's germline CDR1 is LGHNT and CDR2 FRNRAP. V trimming: 9 bases; J trimming: 4 bases; junction bases outside the gene matches: 5. The DNA of the CDR3 is TGTGCTAGCAAGGGGGCGACCACCGGGGAGCTGTTTTTT. Amino acids: CASKGATTGELFF.

The genes are TRBV5-5 and TRBJ1-1, with D possibly TRBD1 on 6 matching bases. The CDR3 sequence is 13 residues long. The germline V gene encodes CDR1 SGHKS and CDR2 YYEKEE (reference sequence). V was shortened by 0 bases and J by 8 bases, with 11 bases between the two germline ends. CDR3 in DNA: TGTGCCAGCAGCTTGGGAGACAGGCCCGAAGCTTTCTTT. As protein: CASSLGDRPEAFF.

J is TRBJ2-2 and V is TRBV7-2, with D unclear. This CDR3 is 17 amino acids long. The V end lost 1 base, the J end lost 1 base, and 13 bases lay between the germline ends. CDR1 is SGHTA and CDR2 is FQGNSA in the germline V gene. CDR3 in amino acids: CASSLVSGNRNTGELFF. Here the CDR3 DNA reads TGTGCCAGCAGCTTAGTTTCAGGAAACAGGAACACCGGGGAGCTGTTTTTT.

This chain connects TRBV3-1 (or the pseudogene TRBV3-2) to TRBJ2-7; TRBD2 aligns across 9 bases. Germline V gene data show CDR1 as LGHDT and CDR2 as YNNKEL (reference sequence). This CDR3 contains 15 residues. V shed 1 base and J 5 bases; nucleotides not matched to a gene: 6. CDR3 region: CASSQVISGSDEQYF. The DNA for the CDR3 is TGTGCCAGCAGCCAAGTGATTAGCGGGAGCGACGAGCAGTACTTC.

V usage is TRBV28 and J usage is TRBJ2-2, with TRBD1 matching 7 bases. The CDR3 has 16 residues. V shed 6 bases and J 1 base; nucleotides not matched to a gene: 8. CDR1 is MDHEN, CDR2 SYDVKM, per germline. CDR3 region: CASSPRWDRNTGELFF. CDR3 DNA sequence: TGTGCCAGCAGCCCCAGGTGGGACAGGAACACCGGGGAGCTGTTTTTT.

The chain joins TRBV11-2 to TRBJ1-1, with D tentatively TRBD1 (6 bases). Per the germline V gene, CDR1 is SGHAT and CDR2 is FQNNGV. The CDR3 has 13 residues. V lost 5 bases and J 6 bases, leaving 13 bases between the germline ends. The CDR3 DNA sequence: TGTGCCAGCAGCCATAACAGGGCTTCTGAAGCTTTCTTT. Its protein is CASSHNRASEAFF. Supplemented by reference TRBV11-2 and TRBJ1-1, the full variable domain reads EAGVAQSPRYKIIEKRQSVAFWCNPISGHATLYWYQQILGQGPKLLIQFQNNGVVDDSQLPKDRFSAERLKGVDSTLKIQPAKLEDSAVYLCASSHNRASEAFFGQGTRLTVV.

V is TRBV6-1 and J is TRBJ1-4; TRBD1 agrees at 11 bases. The V and J ends lost 3 bases and 10 bases, in that order; junction bases with no gene match: 13. CDR3 length: 17 residues. Per germline, CDR1 MNHNS and CDR2 SASEGT. This chain's CDR3 is CASSDASGTGGLLKLFF. The CDR3 nucleotides are TGTGCCAGCAGTGACGCCTCCGGGACAGGGGGTTTGCTAAAACTGTTTTTT.